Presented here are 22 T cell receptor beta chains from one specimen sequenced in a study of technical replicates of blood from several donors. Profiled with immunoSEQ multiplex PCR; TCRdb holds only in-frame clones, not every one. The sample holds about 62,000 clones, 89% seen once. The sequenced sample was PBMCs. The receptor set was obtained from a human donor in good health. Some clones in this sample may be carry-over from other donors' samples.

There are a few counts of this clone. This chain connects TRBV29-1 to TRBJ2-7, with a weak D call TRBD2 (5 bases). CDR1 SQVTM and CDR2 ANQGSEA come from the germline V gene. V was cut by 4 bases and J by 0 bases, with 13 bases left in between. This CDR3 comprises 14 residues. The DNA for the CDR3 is TGCAGCGTTGGTCTGCTAGGGAGCTCCTACGAGCAGTACTTC. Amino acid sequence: CSVGLLGSSYEQYF.

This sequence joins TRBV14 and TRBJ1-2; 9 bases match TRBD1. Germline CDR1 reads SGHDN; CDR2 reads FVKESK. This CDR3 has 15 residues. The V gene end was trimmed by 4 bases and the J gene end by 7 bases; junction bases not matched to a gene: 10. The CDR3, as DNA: TGTGCCAGCAGCCCTTTTGGCGGGACAGGGTTTGGCTACACCTTC. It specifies CASSPFGGTGFGYTF.

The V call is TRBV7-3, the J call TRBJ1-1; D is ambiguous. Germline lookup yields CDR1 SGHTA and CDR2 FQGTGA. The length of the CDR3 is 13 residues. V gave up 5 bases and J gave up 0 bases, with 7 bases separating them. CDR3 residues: CASSPSLNTEAFF. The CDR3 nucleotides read TGTGCCAGCAGCCCCTCCTTGAACACTGAAGCTTTCTTT.

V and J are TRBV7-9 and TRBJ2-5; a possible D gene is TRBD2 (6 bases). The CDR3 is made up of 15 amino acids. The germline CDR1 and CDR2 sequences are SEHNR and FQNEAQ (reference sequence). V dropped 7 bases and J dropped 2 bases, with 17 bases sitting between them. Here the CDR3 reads CASTRWGVGQETQYF. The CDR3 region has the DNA TGTGCCAGCACCCGCTGGGGGGTAGGGCAAGAGACCCAGTACTTC.

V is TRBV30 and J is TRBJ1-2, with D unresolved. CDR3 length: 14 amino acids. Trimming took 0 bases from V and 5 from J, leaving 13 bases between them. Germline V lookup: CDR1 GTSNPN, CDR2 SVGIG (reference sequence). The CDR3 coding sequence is TGTGCCTGGAGTGTTGGGCATGGCCCGTATGGCTACACCTTC. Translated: CAWSVGHGPYGYTF. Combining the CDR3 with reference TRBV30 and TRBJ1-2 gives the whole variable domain SQTIHQWPATLVQPVGSPLSLECTVEGTSNPNLYWYRQAAGRGLQLLFYSVGIGQISSEVPQNLSASRPQDRQFILSSKKLLLSDSGFYLCAWSVGHGPYGYTFGSGTRLTVV.

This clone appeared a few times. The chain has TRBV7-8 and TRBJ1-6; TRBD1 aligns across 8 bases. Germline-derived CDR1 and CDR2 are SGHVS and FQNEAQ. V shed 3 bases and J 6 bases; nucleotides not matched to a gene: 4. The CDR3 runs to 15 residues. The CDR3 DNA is TGTGCCAGCAGCTTCGACAGGGGCGCTAATTCACCCCTCCACTTT. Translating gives CASSFDRGANSPLHF.

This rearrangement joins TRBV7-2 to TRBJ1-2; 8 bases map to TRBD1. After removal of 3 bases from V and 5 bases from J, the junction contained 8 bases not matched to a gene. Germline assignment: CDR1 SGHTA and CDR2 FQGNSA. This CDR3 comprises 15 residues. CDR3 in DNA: TGTGCCAGCAGCTTTGGGGGACAGGACGTATATGGCTACACCTTC. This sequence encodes CASSFGGQDVYGYTF.

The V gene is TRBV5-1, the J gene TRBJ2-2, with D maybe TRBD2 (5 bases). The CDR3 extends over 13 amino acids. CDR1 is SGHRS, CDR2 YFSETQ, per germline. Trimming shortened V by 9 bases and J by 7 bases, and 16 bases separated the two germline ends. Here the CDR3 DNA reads TGCGCCACCTCCCGGGGTGGGGACGGGGAGCTGTTTTTT. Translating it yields CATSRGGDGELFF. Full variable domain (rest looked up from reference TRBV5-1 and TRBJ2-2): KAGVTQTPRYLIKTRGQQVTLSCSPISGHRSVSWYQQTPGQGLQFLFEYFSETQRNKGNFPGRFSGRQFSNSRSEMNVSTLELGDSALYLCATSRGGDGELFFGEGSRLTVL.

This chain's CDR3 is CASRGMPGQGGSHTEAFF. The CDR3 coding sequence is TGTGCCAGCAGAGGGATGCCGGGACAGGGGGGATCGCACACTGAAGCTTTCTTT. The chain employs TRBV25-1 and TRBJ1-1; TRBD1 aligns across 11 bases. V lost 6 bases, J lost 3 bases, and 15 bases stayed unmatched. The CDR3 spans 18 residues. Germline assignment: CDR1 MGHDK and CDR2 SYGVNS.

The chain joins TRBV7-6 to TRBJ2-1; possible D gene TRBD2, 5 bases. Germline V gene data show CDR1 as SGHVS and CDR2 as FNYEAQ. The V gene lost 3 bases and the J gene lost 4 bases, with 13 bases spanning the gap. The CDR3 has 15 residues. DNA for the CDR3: TGTGCCAGCAGCTTGCGGCTGGGAGTGTACAATGAGCAGTTCTTC. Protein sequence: CASSLRLGVYNEQFF.

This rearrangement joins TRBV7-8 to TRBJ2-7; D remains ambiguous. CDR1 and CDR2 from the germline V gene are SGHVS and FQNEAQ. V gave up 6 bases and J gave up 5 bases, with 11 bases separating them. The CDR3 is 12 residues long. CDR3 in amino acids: CASSVALNEQYF. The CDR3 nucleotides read TGTGCCAGCAGTGTAGCCCTCAACGAGCAGTACTTC.

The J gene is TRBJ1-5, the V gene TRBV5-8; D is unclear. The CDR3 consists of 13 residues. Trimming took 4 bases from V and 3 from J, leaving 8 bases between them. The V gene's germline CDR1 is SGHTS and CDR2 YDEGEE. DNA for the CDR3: TGTGCCAGCAGCGGGAGTGCCAATCAGCCCCAGCATTTT. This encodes CASSGSANQPQHF.

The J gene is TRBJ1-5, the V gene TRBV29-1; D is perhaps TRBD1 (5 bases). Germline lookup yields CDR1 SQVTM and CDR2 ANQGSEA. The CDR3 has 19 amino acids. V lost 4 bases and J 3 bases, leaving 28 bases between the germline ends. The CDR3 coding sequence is TGCAGCGTTGGCACCTGCTCCAGGGCGGACACCCCATACAATCAGCCCCAGCATTTT. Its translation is CSVGTCSRADTPYNQPQHF.

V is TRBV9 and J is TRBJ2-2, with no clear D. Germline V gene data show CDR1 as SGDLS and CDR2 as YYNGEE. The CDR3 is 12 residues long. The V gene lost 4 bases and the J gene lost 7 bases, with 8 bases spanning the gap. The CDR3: CASSPRNGELFF. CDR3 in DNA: TGTGCCAGCAGCCCCCGTAACGGGGAGCTGTTTTTT.

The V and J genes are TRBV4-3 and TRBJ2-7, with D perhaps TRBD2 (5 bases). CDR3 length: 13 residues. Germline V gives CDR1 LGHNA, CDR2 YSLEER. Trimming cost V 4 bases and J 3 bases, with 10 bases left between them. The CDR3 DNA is TGCGCCAGCAGCCTGGACCGGGACTACGAGCAGTACTTC. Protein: CASSLDRDYEQYF.

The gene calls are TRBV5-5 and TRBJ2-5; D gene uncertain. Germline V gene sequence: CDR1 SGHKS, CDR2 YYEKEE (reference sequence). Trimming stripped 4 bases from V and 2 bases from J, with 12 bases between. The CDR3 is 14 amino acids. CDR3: CASSISGSQETQYF. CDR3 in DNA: TGTGCCAGCAGCATCTCCGGGTCTCAAGAGACCCAGTACTTC. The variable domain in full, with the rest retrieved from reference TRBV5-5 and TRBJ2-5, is DAGVTQSPTHLIKTRGQQVTLRCSPISGHKSVSWYQQVLGQGPQFIFQYYEKEERGRGNFPDRFSARQFPNYSSELNVNALLLGDSALYLCASSISGSQETQYFGPGTRLLVL.

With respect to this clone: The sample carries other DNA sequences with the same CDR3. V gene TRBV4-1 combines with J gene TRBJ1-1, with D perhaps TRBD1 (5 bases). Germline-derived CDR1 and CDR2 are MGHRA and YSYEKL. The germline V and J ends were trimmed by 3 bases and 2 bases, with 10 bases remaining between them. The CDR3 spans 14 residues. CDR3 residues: CASSHLTANTEAFF. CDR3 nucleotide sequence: TGCGCCAGCAGCCACCTGACAGCCAACACTGAAGCTTTCTTT.

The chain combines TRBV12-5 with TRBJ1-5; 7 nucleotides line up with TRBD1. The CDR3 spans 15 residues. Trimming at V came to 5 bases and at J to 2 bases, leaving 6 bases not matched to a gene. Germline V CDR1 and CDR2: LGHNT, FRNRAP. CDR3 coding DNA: TGTGCTAGTGGTAGAGACAGGGCTGGCAATCAGCCCCAGCATTTT. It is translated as CASGRDRAGNQPQHF.

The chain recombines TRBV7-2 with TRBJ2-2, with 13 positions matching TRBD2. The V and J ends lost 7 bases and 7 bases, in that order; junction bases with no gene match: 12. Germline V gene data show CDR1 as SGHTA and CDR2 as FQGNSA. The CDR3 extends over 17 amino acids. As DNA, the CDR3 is TGTGCCAGCATGCGGACTAGCGGGGGCCGGGGAATCGGGGAGCTGTTTTTT. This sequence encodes CASMRTSGGRGIGELFF. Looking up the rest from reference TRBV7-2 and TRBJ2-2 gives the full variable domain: GAGVSQSPSNKVTEKGKDVELRCDPISGHTALYWYRQSLGQGLEFLIYFQGNSAPDKSGLPSDRFSAERTGGSVSTLTIQRTQQEDSAVYLCASMRTSGGRGIGELFFGEGSRLTVL.

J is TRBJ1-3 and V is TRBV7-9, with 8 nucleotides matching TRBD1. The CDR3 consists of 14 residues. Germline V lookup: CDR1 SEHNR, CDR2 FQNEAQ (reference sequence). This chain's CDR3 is CAPGQASSGNTIYF. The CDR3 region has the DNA TGTGCTCCGGGACAGGCAAGCTCTGGAAACACCATATATTTT.

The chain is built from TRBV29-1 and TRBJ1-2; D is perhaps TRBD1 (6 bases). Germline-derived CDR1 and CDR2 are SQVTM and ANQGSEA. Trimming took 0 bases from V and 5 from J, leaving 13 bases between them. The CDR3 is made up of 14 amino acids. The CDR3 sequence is CSVEESRGAYGYTF. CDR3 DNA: TGCAGCGTTGAAGAGAGCAGGGGCGCATATGGCTACACCTTC.

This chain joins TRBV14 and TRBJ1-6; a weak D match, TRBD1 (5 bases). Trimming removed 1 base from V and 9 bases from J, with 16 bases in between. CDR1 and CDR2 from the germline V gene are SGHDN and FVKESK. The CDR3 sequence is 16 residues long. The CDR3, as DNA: TGTGCCAGCAGCCAAGGATCCGGGACTGGGGTTTCACCCCTCCACTTT. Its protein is CASSQGSGTGVSPLHF.